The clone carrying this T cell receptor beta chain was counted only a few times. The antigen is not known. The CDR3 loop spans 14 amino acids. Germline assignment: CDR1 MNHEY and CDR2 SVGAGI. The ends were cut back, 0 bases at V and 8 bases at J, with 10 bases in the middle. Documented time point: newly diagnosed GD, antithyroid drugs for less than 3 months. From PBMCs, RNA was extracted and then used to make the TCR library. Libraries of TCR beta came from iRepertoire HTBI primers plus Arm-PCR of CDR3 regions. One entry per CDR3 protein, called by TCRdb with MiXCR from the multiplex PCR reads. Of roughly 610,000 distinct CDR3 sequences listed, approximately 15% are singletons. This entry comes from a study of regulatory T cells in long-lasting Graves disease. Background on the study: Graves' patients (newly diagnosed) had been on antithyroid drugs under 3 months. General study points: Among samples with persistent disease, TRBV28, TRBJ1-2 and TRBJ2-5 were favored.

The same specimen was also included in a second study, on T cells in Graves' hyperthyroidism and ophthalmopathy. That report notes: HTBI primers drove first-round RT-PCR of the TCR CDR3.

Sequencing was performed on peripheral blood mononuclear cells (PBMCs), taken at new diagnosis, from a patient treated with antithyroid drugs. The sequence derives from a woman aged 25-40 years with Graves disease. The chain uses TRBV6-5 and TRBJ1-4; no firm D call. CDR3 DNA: TGTGCCAGCAGTTACTCTGGTTTAGGGGAAAAACTGTTTTTT. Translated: CASSYSGLGEKLFF.